The present T cell receptor (beta chain) was sequenced within a study of shared clonotypes between healthy human individuals. Study observations and caveats: Naive subsets tended to show greater estimated richness than memory subsets. Few donors restricted represented genetic and exposure-history diversity.

The data were produced by immunoSEQ multiplex PCR, yet TCRdb's version contains in-frame clones alone and is incomplete. Of around 1.6 million clones listed, approximately 98% are singletons. The V gene's germline CDR1 is SQVTM and CDR2 ANQGSEA. This CDR3 region has 14 residues. The V and J ends lost 1 base and 1 base respectively, with 8 bases between them. Comments on this clone: What it recognizes is unknown. Additional DNA sequences in this sample encode the identical CDR3.

The TCR was taken from a man younger than 40 in good health. The source material was naive CD4+ T cells sorted from blood. Subset indicated: CD45RA+ positively selected. The chain combines TRBV29-1 with TRBJ2-1; no definite D call. The CDR3 bases are TGCAGCGTTGAAGGCGGTGTTTCCTACAATGAGCAGTTCTTC. Its translation is CSVEGGVSYNEQFF.